Following are 10 T cell receptor beta chains from one sample sequenced in a study of human T cells and chemical hapten exposure. A single record per CDR3 protein comes from TCRdb applying MiXCR to the RACE reads. This sample has around 330,000 distinct CDR3 sequences; about 5% occur once, and the top ten carry more than 8%. Time point described: pre-sensitization, week 0. The sample's treatment: therapeutic diphenylcyclopropenone sensitization with weekly scalp DPC. Here the sequenced sample was whole blood, taken in connection with sensitization to the hapten diphenylcyclopropenone (DPC). Receptor source: a woman aged 18 to 35 with alopecia areata. Some clones in this sample may be carry-over from other donors' samples.

This rearrangement joins TRBV11-2 to TRBJ2-5; D gene unclear. Germline V lookup: CDR1 SGHAT, CDR2 FQNNGV. The CDR3 sequence is 14 residues long. The V end was cut by 4 bases, the J end by 5 bases, with 14 bases between. CDR3 amino acids: CASSSHIGLETQYF. The CDR3 nucleotides are TGTGCCAGCAGCTCTCATATAGGGCTGGAGACCCAGTACTTC.

This clonotype was found many times. The V and J genes are TRBV4-1 and TRBJ1-1, with D maybe TRBD1 (5 bases). Germline lookup yields CDR1 MGHRA and CDR2 YSYEKL. V lost 2 bases and J lost 6, with 10 bases in between. The CDR3 runs to 13 residues. CDR3 protein: CASSQRGHPEAFF. CDR3 bases: TGCGCCAGCAGCCAACGAGGACACCCTGAAGCTTTCTTT.

The chain employs TRBV6-2 or TRBV6-3 and TRBJ1-1, with 7 positions matching TRBD1. Losses at the gene ends were 6 bases for V and 5 bases for J; bases not matched to a gene: 12. The germline V gene encodes CDR1 MNHEY and CDR2 SVGEGT. The CDR3 totals 15 residues. CDR3 in amino acids: CASRRTGLSGTEAFF. Here the CDR3 DNA reads TGTGCCAGCAGAAGGACAGGTTTATCGGGGACTGAAGCTTTCTTT.

The sample holds a few counts of this clonotype. J is TRBJ1-2 and V is TRBV6-1, with unresolved D. The V and J ends lost 1 base and 4 bases respectively, with 10 bases between them. The CDR3 sequence is 14 residues long. In germline, CDR1 is MNHNS, CDR2 SASEGT. The CDR3 coding sequence is TGTGCCAGCAGTGAAGGGCAGGTTGGCTATGGCTACACCTTC. Translation: CASSEGQVGYGYTF.

This clonotype has more than one count but fewer than ten. V and J are TRBV5-1 and TRBJ1-4, with D perhaps TRBD1 (5 bases). CDR1 and CDR2 (germline): SGHRS, YFSETQ. The CDR3 is 13 amino acids. V gave up 4 bases and J gave up 4 bases, with 8 bases separating them. The CDR3: CASSQGINEKLFF. In nucleotides, the CDR3 is TGCGCCAGCAGCCAGGGAATTAATGAAAAACTGTTTTTT.

There are many counts of this clonotype. The V call is TRBV21-1, the J call TRBJ2-7; the table calls TRBD1, which could not be checked here. TRBV21-1 corresponds to a pseudogene. The CDR3 spans 13 residues. The CDR3 DNA follows: TGTGCCAGCAGGAGGGGAAGGAACCACGAGCAGTACTTC. It encodes CASRRGRNHEQYF.

The sample holds a few counts of this clonotype. The chain employs TRBV27 and TRBJ2-7, with unresolved D. Germline CDR1 is MNHEY and CDR2 is SMNVEV (reference sequence). The CDR3 length is 16 residues. V lost 1 base and J lost 2, with 15 bases in between. The CDR3 here is CASSLYGQVGAYEQYF. DNA of the CDR3: TGTGCCAGCAGTTTATACGGCCAGGTTGGAGCCTACGAGCAGTACTTC.

J is TRBJ2-7 and V is TRBV28; weak D call: TRBD2 (5 bases). CDR1 is MDHEN and CDR2 is SYDVKM in the germline V gene. The length of the CDR3 is 14 residues. With 3 bases removed from V and 2 bases from J, the gap between germline ends came to 11 bases. The CDR3 bases are TGTGCCAGCAGTTTCTCTGGGGAGCCCTACGAGCAGTACTTC. This gives the protein CASSFSGEPYEQYF.

This clonotype was seen only a few times. The chain is built from TRBV28 and TRBJ2-1; no clear D gene. Trimming pared 5 bases from V and 5 bases from J, leaving 10 bases between. The CDR3 loop spans 13 amino acids. CDR1 is MDHEN, CDR2 SYDVKM, per germline. CDR3 residues: CASSPTENNEQFF. In DNA form, the CDR3 reads TGTGCCAGCAGTCCAACAGAGAACAATGAGCAGTTCTTC.

This chain's CDR3 is CASRKQKGQGGGIQYF. CDR3 bases: TGTGCCAGCAGAAAACAAAAGGGACAGGGAGGGGGCATTCAGTACTTC. This chain joins TRBV6-2 or TRBV6-3 and TRBJ2-4; 9 bases map to TRBD1. V lost 6 bases, J lost 9 bases, and 15 bases stayed unmatched. The germline V gene encodes CDR1 MNHEY and CDR2 SVGEGT. The CDR3 length is 16 residues.